This TCR beta chain appears in the sequencing data of a study of shared clonotypes between healthy human individuals. Study conclusions and caveats: Compared with memory subsets, naive subsets generally had larger estimated richness.

Germline V gene data show CDR1 as MNHNY and CDR2 as SVGAGI (reference sequence). This CDR3 comprises 14 residues. V dropped 8 bases and J dropped 8 bases, with 19 bases sitting between them. Donors had no recently reported acute infections or vaccinations and were HIV-negative. The CD4+ fraction was divided into a CD45RA+ naive subset and a CD45RA-negative memory subset. The repertoire was sequenced with immunoSEQ multiplex PCR; TCRdb's copy has only in-frame clones and lacks some. The table lists 1,400,000 or so clones, roughly 98.5% of them singletons. As regards this clone: The antigen is unknown.

This receptor was taken from a man aged 25-45 years in good health. The chain uses TRBV6-6 and TRBJ2-1, with D possibly matching TRBD2 (6 bases). What was sequenced was naive CD4+ T cells sorted from blood. Subset described: CD45RA+ positively selected. The chain's CDR3 is CASYRTKGTDEQFF. DNA of the CDR3: TGTGCCAGCTACCGGACTAAGGGCACAGATGAGCAGTTCTTC.